A single sample gave rise to the 31 T cell receptor beta chains below, sequenced in a study of T-cell reconstitution after alpha-beta-depleted transplantation in children. Using unique molecular identifiers, the investigators prepared the TCRbeta library. TCRdb itself ran the PCR reads through MiXCR, one entry per CDR3 protein. The table has 300,000 to 400,000 distinct CDR3 sequences, 10% to 15% seen once. The specimen was PBMCs, collected from the stem cell graft. The receptors here all came from a human donor who donated a stem cell graft to a child with Fanconi anemia.

In its sample, this clonotype was seen a few times. The chain carries TRBV5-6 and TRBJ2-7; maybe TRBD1 (5 bases). The CDR3 is 16 residues long. Germline CDR1 reads SGHDT; CDR2 reads YYEEEE. Trimming stripped 2 bases from V and 5 bases from J, with 20 bases between. As DNA, the CDR3 is TGTGCCAGCAGCTTTTTATCTCAGGGCAAAGACGACGAGCAGTACTTC. Translated: CASSFLSQGKDDEQYF.

The rearrangement uses TRBV28 and TRBJ2-5; 8 nucleotides match TRBD1. Germline-derived CDR1 and CDR2 are MDHEN and SYDVKM. V was clipped by 4 bases and J by 1 base; unmatched bases: 5. This CDR3 has 15 residues. CDR3 nucleotide sequence: TGTGCCAGCAGTTACCAAACAGGGGGCCAAGAGACCCAGTACTTC. This gives the protein CASSYQTGGQETQYF.

The chain recombines TRBV28 with TRBJ2-7; TRBD1 aligns across 9 bases. The germline V gene has CDR1 MDHEN and CDR2 SYDVKM. The CDR3 consists of 12 residues. V was pared by 6 bases and J by 6 bases, with 3 bases of the junction left unmatched. The CDR3 DNA reads as TGTGCCAGCAGCCGGGGACAGGGCGAGCAGTACGTC. Amino acid sequence: CASSRGQGEQYV.

This clonotype was counted ten times or more. The V and J genes are TRBV12-3 or TRBV12-4 and TRBJ1-1; tentative D call: TRBD1 (6 bases). There are 13 residues in the CDR3. Deletions cut 6 bases from V and 1 base from J, with 9 bases between. CDR3 in amino acids: CASRTQGNTEAFF. The CDR3 region has the DNA TGTGCCAGCAGAACACAGGGGAACACTGAAGCTTTCTTT.

The chain uses TRBV13 and TRBJ2-2; 13 bases fit TRBD2. This CDR3 comprises 20 residues. J was trimmed by 5 bases and V by 2 bases; bases with no gene match: 14. CDR1 and CDR2 (germline): PRHDT, FYEKMQ (reference sequence). The chain's CDR3 is CASSLRLGLAGHGGTGELFF. The CDR3 DNA reads as TGTGCCAGCAGCTTAAGGCTGGGACTAGCGGGGCACGGAGGTACCGGGGAGCTGTTTTTT. Filled out from reference TRBV13 and TRBJ2-2, the complete variable domain reads AAGVIQSPRHLIKEKRETATLKCYPIPRHDTVYWYQQGPGQDPQFLISFYEKMQSDKGSIPDRFSAQQFSDYHSELNMSSLELGDSALYFCASSLRLGLAGHGGTGELFFGEGSRLTVL.

The chain joins TRBV28 to TRBJ1-1, with D uncertain. The CDR3 totals 12 residues. V was pared by 6 bases and J by 4 bases, with 9 bases between. CDR1 is MDHEN and CDR2 is SYDVKM in the germline V gene. The CDR3 protein is CASSSVSTEAFF. The CDR3 DNA reads as TGTGCCAGCAGCTCCGTCAGCACTGAAGCTTTCTTT.

V usage is TRBV5-1 and J usage is TRBJ1-1; the D gene is possibly TRBD1 (5 bases). The germline V and J ends were trimmed by 5 bases and 2 bases, with 16 bases remaining between them. The CDR3 consists of 15 residues. The germline gives CDR1 SGHRS, CDR2 YFSETQ. The CDR3, as DNA: TGCGCCAGCAGACAGGATGGTGGGGCAAACACTGAAGCTTTCTTT. This translates into CASRQDGGANTEAFF.

This clonotype occurred a few times. J is TRBJ1-2 and V is TRBV18, with a possible D match to TRBD1 (6 bases). Trimming took 2 bases from V and 8 from J, leaving 15 bases between them. CDR3 length: 14 residues. CDR1 is KGHSH and CDR2 is LQKENI in the germline V gene. CDR3 region: CASSPSRQGSGYTF. The CDR3, as DNA: TGTGCCAGCTCACCATCTAGGCAGGGGAGCGGCTACACCTTC.

The V call is TRBV11-2, the J call TRBJ2-4; no firm D call. Germline-derived CDR1 and CDR2 are SGHAT and FQNNGV. The V gene lost 5 bases and the J gene lost 2 bases, with 7 bases spanning the gap. This CDR3 region has 13 residues. The CDR3 DNA reads TGTGCCAGCAGCACCGGTCCCAAAAACATTCAGTACTTC. As protein: CASSTGPKNIQYF. The full variable domain, completed using reference TRBV11-2 and TRBJ2-4, is EAGVAQSPRYKIIEKRQSVAFWCNPISGHATLYWYQQILGQGPKLLIQFQNNGVVDDSQLPKDRFSAERLKGVDSTLKIQPAKLEDSAVYLCASSTGPKNIQYFGAGTRLSVL.

The V call is TRBV10-2, the J call TRBJ1-3; D perhaps matches TRBD1 (6 bases). Trimming cost V 3 bases and J 4 bases, with 10 bases left between them. Germline CDR1 and CDR2: WSHSY and SAAADI. This CDR3 has 14 residues. CDR3 bases: TGCGCCAGCAGTGACCAGGGGATGGGAAACACCATATATTTT. Residues: CASSDQGMGNTIYF.

The table lists this clonotype with a few counts. The chain has TRBV12-3 or TRBV12-4 and TRBJ1-3; no clear D. The CDR3 length is 19 residues. Between the trimmed V and J ends, which lost 2 bases and 0 bases, there was a span of 20 bases. The CDR3 DNA sequence: TGTGCCAGCAGTTTAAGGCAGTCGTTTAGGGAAAGCTCTGGAAACACCATATATTTT. The encoded protein is CASSLRQSFRESSGNTIYF.

At least ten counts were recorded for this clonotype. This chain uses TRBV5-1 with TRBJ2-1, with D maybe TRBD2 (6 bases). The CDR3 is made up of 13 amino acids. V shed 0 bases and J shed 6 bases, with 7 bases lying between them. Germline loops: CDR1 SGHRS, CDR2 YFSETQ. The CDR3 nucleotides are TGCGCCAGCAGCTTGGGGGACTTCAATGAGCAGTTCTTC. It translates to CASSLGDFNEQFF.

This clonotype was observed at least ten times. This chain joins TRBV9 and TRBJ2-2, with D perhaps matching TRBD2 (5 bases). The V gene's germline CDR1 is SGDLS and CDR2 YYNGEE. The CDR3 is made up of 15 amino acids. Trimming left V 0 bases short and J 2 bases short, with 8 bases between. This CDR3 reads CASSVAGRNTGELFF. The CDR3 DNA reads TGTGCCAGCAGCGTAGCGGGGAGAAACACCGGGGAGCTGTTTTTT.

The J gene is TRBJ2-4, the V gene TRBV5-6; D possibly corresponds to TRBD1 (6 bases). CDR3 length equals 13 residues. Trimming removed 0 bases at V and 7 bases at J, with 8 bases between. Germline assignment: CDR1 SGHDT and CDR2 YYEEEE. CDR3 nucleotide sequence: TGTGCCAGCAGCTTGGCAGGGGTTAACATTCAGTACTTC. Translating gives CASSLAGVNIQYF.

In this sample, this clonotype turned up a few times. The chain uses TRBV5-1 and TRBJ1-4; TRBD1 aligns across 7 bases. V lost 4 bases, J lost 5 bases, and 5 bases stayed unmatched. CDR1 is SGHRS, CDR2 YFSETQ, per germline. This CDR3 spans 14 amino acids. The CDR3 reads CASSMGQSNEKLFF. Here the CDR3 DNA reads TGCGCCAGCAGCATGGGACAGTCGAATGAAAAACTGTTTTTT. The full variable domain, with the rest looked up from reference TRBV5-1 and TRBJ1-4, is KAGVTQTPRYLIKTRGQQVTLSCSPISGHRSVSWYQQTPGQGLQFLFEYFSETQRNKGNFPGRFSGRQFSNSRSEMNVSTLELGDSALYLCASSMGQSNEKLFFGSGTQLSVL.

Only a few counts were recorded for this clonotype. The chain is built from TRBV6-1 and TRBJ2-5; the D is unclear. The germline gives CDR1 MNHNS, CDR2 SASEGT. V was clipped by 5 bases and J by 5 bases, with 12 bases between them. CDR3 size: 13 residues. The CDR3 nucleotides read TGTGCCAGCAGTCTTCAGAGGCTGGAGACCCAGTACTTC. The encoded protein is CASSLQRLETQYF.

This clonotype has at least ten counts. The chain couples TRBV10-3 to TRBJ2-1; 11 nucleotides align to TRBD1. CDR1 ENHRY and CDR2 SYGVKD come from the germline V gene. J lost 8 bases, V lost 0 bases, and 9 bases had no gene match. CDR3 length: 17 residues. This CDR3 is CAISESGRDRGSYEQFF. The CDR3, as DNA: TGTGCCATCAGTGAGTCGGGACGGGACAGGGGGTCTTATGAGCAGTTCTTC.

The V and J genes are TRBV2 and TRBJ2-1, with D uncertain. Germline assignment: CDR1 SNHLY and CDR2 FYNNEI. Trimming shortened V by 4 bases and J by 15 bases, and 13 bases separated the two germline ends. This CDR3 is built from 11 residues. This CDR3 reads CASSVSSRLFF. In DNA, the CDR3 is TGTGCCAGCAGTGTGAGTTCGAGGCTGTTCTTC.

In this sample, this clonotype turned up a few times. The chain employs TRBV12-3 or TRBV12-4 and TRBJ1-4; 9 bases agree with TRBD1. There are 15 residues in the CDR3. V was clipped by 6 bases and J by 5 bases; unmatched bases: 7. CDR3 sequence: CASSATGTGNEKLFF. The DNA for the CDR3 is TGTGCCAGCAGCGCTACCGGGACAGGGAATGAAAAACTGTTTTTT.

The V call is TRBV5-5, the J call TRBJ1-1; no definite D call. The CDR3 totals 15 residues. V was cut by 0 bases and J by 2 bases, with 11 bases left in between. CDR1 and CDR2 from the germline V gene are SGHKS and YYEKEE (reference sequence). The CDR3 sequence: CASSLVAGRNTEAFF. CDR3 in DNA: TGTGCCAGCAGCTTGGTAGCAGGAAGAAACACTGAAGCTTTCTTT. Full variable domain (outside the CDR3, taken from reference TRBV5-5 and TRBJ1-1): DAGVTQSPTHLIKTRGQQVTLRCSPISGHKSVSWYQQVLGQGPQFIFQYYEKEERGRGNFPDRFSARQFPNYSSELNVNALLLGDSALYLCASSLVAGRNTEAFFGQGTRLTVV.

This clonotype was counted ten times or more. This chain connects TRBV12-3 or TRBV12-4 to TRBJ1-1; D unclear. The CDR3 consists of 15 residues. Deletions cut 5 bases from V and 7 bases from J, with 20 bases between. The CDR3 is CASSIGGGGGLEAFF. The DNA for the CDR3 is TGTGCCAGCAGTATTGGTGGCGGCGGCGGCCTTGAAGCTTTCTTT.

This clonotype was seen many times. In DNA form, the CDR3 reads TGTGCCACCAGCAGAGACAGGGAGATAAACTATGGCTACACCTTC. Amino acid sequence: CATSRDREINYGYTF. The gene calls are TRBV15 and TRBJ1-2; TRBD1 is a possible D gene (5 bases). CDR1 LNHNV and CDR2 YYDKDF come from the germline V gene (reference sequence). The CDR3 is 15 amino acids. V was trimmed by 0 bases and J by 2 bases, leaving 10 bases between them. The entire variable domain, with the rest obtained from reference TRBV15 and TRBJ1-2, is as follows: DAMVIQNPRYQVTQFGKPVTLSCSQTLNHNVMYWYQQKSSQAPKLLFHYYDKDFNNEADTPDNFQSRRPNTSFCFLDIRSPGLGDTAMYLCATSRDREINYGYTFGSGTRLTVV.

This clonotype occurred a few times. V is TRBV18 and J is TRBJ2-3; TRBD1 is a possible D gene (6 bases). The germline V gene has CDR1 KGHSH and CDR2 LQKENI. V lost 5 bases to trimming and J lost 5 bases, with 14 bases between them. This CDR3 comprises 14 residues. The CDR3 region is CASSSSEQGDTQYF. CDR3 nucleotides: TGTGCCAGCTCATCCTCGGAACAGGGAGATACGCAGTATTTT.

The V and J genes are TRBV7-9 and TRBJ2-5, with a tentative D call TRBD2 (6 bases). Germline assignment: CDR1 SEHNR and CDR2 FQNEAQ (reference sequence). V was cut by 5 bases and J by 4 bases, with 11 bases left in between. CDR3 size: 13 residues. CDR3 DNA sequence: TGTGCCAGCAGCCGTGGACTATTAGAGACCCAGTACTTC. The encoded protein is CASSRGLLETQYF.

This clonotype turned up a few times. The V gene is TRBV3-1, the J gene TRBJ2-5; no firm D call. CDR3 length: 13 residues. The V end was cut by 0 bases, the J end by 5 bases, with 7 bases between. Germline V CDR1 and CDR2: LGHDT, YNNKEL (reference sequence). The CDR3 protein is CASSQEGWETQYF. Here the CDR3 DNA reads TGTGCCAGCAGCCAAGAAGGATGGGAGACCCAGTACTTC.

This clonotype was found many times. V and J are TRBV7-8 and TRBJ2-1, with 13 bases fitting TRBD2. The V gene's germline CDR1 is SGHVS and CDR2 FQNEAQ. V was clipped by 4 bases and J by 6 bases; unmatched bases: 12. The CDR3 extends over 18 amino acids. The CDR3 DNA reads TGTGCCAGCAGCTGGGAACTAGCGGGGGGGCGTTCGGGCAATGAGCAGTTCTTC. It codes for CASSWELAGGRSGNEQFF. The whole variable domain, remainder taken from reference TRBV7-8 and TRBJ2-1, is GAGVSQSPRYKVAKRGQDVALRCDPISGHVSLFWYQQALGQGPEFLTYFQNEAQLDKSGLPSDRFFAERPEGSVSTLKIQRTQQEDSAVYLCASSWELAGGRSGNEQFFGPGTRLTVL.

This clonotype was picked up a small number of times. The chain is built from TRBV12-3 or TRBV12-4 and TRBJ1-1; D not resolved. The length of the CDR3 is 14 residues. V was trimmed by 5 bases and J by 0 bases, leaving 10 bases between them. The CDR3 reads CASSTRGLNTEAFF. As DNA, the CDR3 is TGTGCCAGCAGTACCCGAGGTCTGAACACTGAAGCTTTCTTT.

This clonotype was recorded a few times. The chain links TRBV5-1 to TRBJ2-2; possibly TRBD1 for D (6 bases). The V gene lost 3 bases and the J gene lost 0 bases, with 12 bases spanning the gap. The CDR3 has 16 amino acids. Germline CDR1 and CDR2: SGHRS and YFSETQ. The CDR3 DNA reads as TGCGCCAGCAGCTCAACCGGGACAACGAACACCGGGGAGCTGTTTTTT. Translating it yields CASSSTGTTNTGELFF. Variable domain in full (rest from reference TRBV5-1 and TRBJ2-2): KAGVTQTPRYLIKTRGQQVTLSCSPISGHRSVSWYQQTPGQGLQFLFEYFSETQRNKGNFPGRFSGRQFSNSRSEMNVSTLELGDSALYLCASSSTGTTNTGELFFGEGSRLTVL.

This clonotype was detected a few times. J is TRBJ2-5 and V is TRBV14; no clear D gene. Germline V gene lookup returns CDR1 SGHDN and CDR2 FVKESK. The germline V and J ends were trimmed by 1 base and 6 bases, with 9 bases remaining between them. The CDR3 runs to 13 residues. Written as DNA, the CDR3 is TGTGCCAGCAGCCAAGGAGCTTGGAAGACCCAGTACTTC. Translated, it gives CASSQGAWKTQYF.

J is TRBJ2-1 and V is TRBV30; D remains unclear. Germline V gene sequence: CDR1 GTSNPN, CDR2 SVGIG (reference sequence). V lost 3 bases, J lost 3 bases, and 9 bases lay in between. The CDR3 is 13 amino acids. CDR3 in amino acids: CAWRRLDYNEQFF. The DNA for the CDR3 is TGTGCCTGGAGGCGACTGGACTACAATGAGCAGTTCTTC.

The chain employs TRBV5-5 and TRBJ1-1; D is unclear. V lost 0 bases and J 6 bases, leaving 6 bases between the germline ends. The CDR3 is made up of 12 amino acids. The germline V gene has CDR1 SGHKS and CDR2 YYEKEE (reference sequence). This CDR3 is CASSLAGSEAFF. In nucleotides, the CDR3 is TGTGCCAGCAGCTTGGCGGGGTCTGAAGCTTTCTTT. The whole variable domain, filled in from reference TRBV5-5 and TRBJ1-1, reads DAGVTQSPTHLIKTRGQQVTLRCSPISGHKSVSWYQQVLGQGPQFIFQYYEKEERGRGNFPDRFSARQFPNYSSELNVNALLLGDSALYLCASSLAGSEAFFGQGTRLTVV.